This T cell receptor (beta chain) stems from a study of T cell repertoires in cytomegalovirus infection. One entry per CDR3 protein results from TCRdb running MiXCR on the reads. Among about 350,000 distinct CDR3 sequences listed, roughly 34% were seen once. The CDR3 spans 12 residues. The germline gives CDR1 LGHDT, CDR2 YNNKEL (reference sequence). The V gene lost 0 bases and the J gene lost 13 bases, with 10 bases spanning the gap. This clonotype was detected once. What it binds is not known. Sample: cultured PBMCs, taken from culture after CMV antigen stimulation. The chain carries TRBV3-1 and TRBJ2-1; perhaps TRBD2 as D (5 bases). The source of this sequence is a human donor in good health (CMV status not recorded). Some clones in this sample may be carry-over from other donors' samples. CDR3 bases: TGTGCCAGCAGCCAAGAATCGCGGGCCCAGTTCTTC. This sequence encodes CASSQESRAQFF.